This TCR beta chain appears in the sequencing data of a study of blood T cell repertoires in COVID-19. For the study at large: The analysed material was cDNA or gDNA that came from T cells, B-cell-depleted T cells, or PBMCs.

Only in-frame clones appear in the TCRdb table, and some are missing; sequencing was by immunoSEQ multiplex PCR. Of around 200,000 clones in the sample, about 83% are singletons; the top ten hold approximately 6.2%. CDR1 and CDR2 (germline): SEHNR, FQNEAQ (reference sequence). V gave up 5 bases and J gave up 6 bases, with 7 bases separating them. The CDR3 extends over 11 amino acids. This sequence originates from a man aged 55 to 69 who had recovered from COVID-19. This chain links TRBV7-9 with TRBJ1-1; D remains unclear. The specimen sequenced was peripheral blood. The CDR3 DNA is TGTGCCAGCAGCGGCGGGTCTGAAGCTTTCTTT. As protein: CASSGGSEAFF.